This paragraph covers one TCR beta chain sequence. The antigen it recognizes is unknown. No much larger clonotype is one base removed from it; base qualities were not supplied. This record comes from a study of T cell responses to AZD1222 COVID-19 vaccine (dated by TCRdb to about 2021). General notes on the study: A total of just over 230 trial participants underwent TCR sequencing, of whom around 210 had received two doses of AZD1222 and around 26 had received two doses of the MenACWY control vaccine. Enrollment into the trials was organized by age into subgroups of 18-55, 56-69 and 70-plus years, and those subgroups contained 148, 28 and 57 TCR-sequenced participants, respectively. Study-wide findings and limitations: Reportedly, almost half of the unique spike-specific TCRs recognized epitopes lying outside the regions that are mutated in the B.1.351 and B.1.1.7 variants. Only six or seven AZD1222 recipients were SARS-CoV-2 seropositive at baseline, limiting conclusions about previously exposed vaccinees. The vaccine-associated CD4 TCRs covered the entire spike protein, and the dominant responses fell in regions 160-218 and 743-854. After two AZD1222 doses, both the breadth and the depth of spike-specific TCRs were significantly higher than at day 0 and than in MenACWY recipients. In the small 56-69-year group, the increase in depth fell short of significance, most likely because of low power. Most participants were white British and females outnumbered males, and the authors suggested that clonal diversity may have been underestimated. Because no day 14 peak-response samples were available, repertoires were characterized only after the peak T cell response.

The CDR3 regions of human TCRbeta chains were analyzed by immunosequencing. In the source study's methods: Repertoire TCRs were checked for matches against a reference library of SARS-CoV-2-specific TCRs that had been generated using the MIRA antigen-specificity platform. Breadth was defined as the fraction of unique TCRs that were SARS-CoV-2-associated. Depth was defined as the fraction of total T cells that were SARS-CoV-2-associated. Using the MIRA data, every spike-specific TCR was mapped to the spike region that the TCR reacted to and assigned to either a CD4 or a CD8 class. Log10-transformed breadth and depth values were compared by one-way ANOVA with Sidak's multiple comparisons tests. Here the immuneACCESS table is served through TCRdb, limited to in-frame sequences with V and J called. Missing clones are a known gap in these copies; in checked studies unresolved V genes cover under half, and the rest lacks a known reason. V, J and clone size derive from that table, while D and trimming were established from the DNA sequence. In this sample the table shows some 110,000 clones, approximately 85% of which occur a single time. The top ten hold roughly 4% of the sample.

This specimen's time point label, interpreted: about 28 days (+/-7) after the second vaccine dose. Because spike-specific TCR depth and breadth did not differ between the two schedules, AZD1222 recipients who got a second dose at roughly 4 weeks were pooled with those who got a second dose at roughly 12 weeks. The vaccinee samples were drawn from two UK trials, COV001 and COV002, one of which was a single-blind randomized controlled phase 2/3 trial testing AZD1222 (ChAdOx1 nCoV-19) in healthy adults. For TCRbeta chain sequencing, PBMC samples were collected from trial participants at day 0 and at day 28 after the second dose. Counted from cysteine to phenylalanine, this CDR3 has 15 amino acids. Only the CDR3 DNA is retained, 45 bases long and in frame from the first base. CDR1 and CDR2 are drawn from the germline V gene: SGHRS, YFSETQ. V gives up 5 bases and J gives up 11 bases, and the segment between their germline ends measures 20 bases.

The material was peripheral blood, obtained 28 days after the second AZD1222 dose. The rearrangement joined TRBV5-1 to TRBJ1-6; a tentative D match to TRBD1 spans 5 bases. The clonotype was recovered from an adult who received the AZD1222 COVID-19 vaccine. The DNA reads TGCGCCAGCAGGGTAGGGACTGGACGGGGACCACCCCTCCACTTT. Translation gives CASRVGTGRGPPLHF.